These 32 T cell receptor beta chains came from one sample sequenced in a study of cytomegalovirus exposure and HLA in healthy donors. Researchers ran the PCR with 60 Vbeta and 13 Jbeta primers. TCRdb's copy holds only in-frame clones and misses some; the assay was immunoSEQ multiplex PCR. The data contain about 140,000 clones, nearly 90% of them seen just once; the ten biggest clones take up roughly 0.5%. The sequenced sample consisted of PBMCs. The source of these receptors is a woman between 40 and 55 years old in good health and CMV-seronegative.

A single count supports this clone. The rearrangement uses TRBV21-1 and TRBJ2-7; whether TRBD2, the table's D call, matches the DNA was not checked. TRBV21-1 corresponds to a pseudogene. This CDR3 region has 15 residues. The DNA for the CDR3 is TGTGCCAGCAGCAAAGAACTAGCGGGAGGGCCCGGGCAGTACTTC. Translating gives CASSKELAGGPGQYF.

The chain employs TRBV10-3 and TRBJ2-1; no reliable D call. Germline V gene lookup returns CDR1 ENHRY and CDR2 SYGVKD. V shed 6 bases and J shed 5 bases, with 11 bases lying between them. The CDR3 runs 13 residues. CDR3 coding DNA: TGTGCCATCAGATGGGCTCCAGACAATGAGCAGTTCTTC. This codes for CAIRWAPDNEQFF.

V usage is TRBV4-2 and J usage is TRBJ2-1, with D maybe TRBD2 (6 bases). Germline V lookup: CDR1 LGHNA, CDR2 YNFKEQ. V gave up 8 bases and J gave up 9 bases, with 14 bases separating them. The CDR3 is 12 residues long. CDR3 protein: CASRTLGGEQFF. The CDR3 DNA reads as TGTGCCAGCCGCACCCTGGGGGGTGAGCAGTTCTTC.

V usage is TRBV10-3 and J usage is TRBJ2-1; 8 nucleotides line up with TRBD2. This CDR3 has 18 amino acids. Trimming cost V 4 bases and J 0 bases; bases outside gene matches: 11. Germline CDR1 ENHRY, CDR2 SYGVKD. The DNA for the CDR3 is TGTGCCATCAGTGCCGCGGTTGGACTAGCAAGCTCCTACAATGAGCAGTTCTTC. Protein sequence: CAISAAVGLASSYNEQFF.

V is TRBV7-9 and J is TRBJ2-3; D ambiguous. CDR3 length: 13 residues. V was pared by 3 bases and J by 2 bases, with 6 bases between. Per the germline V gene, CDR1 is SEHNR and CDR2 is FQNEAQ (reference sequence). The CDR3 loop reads CASSLQATDTQYF. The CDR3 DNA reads TGTGCCAGCAGCTTGCAGGCCACAGATACGCAGTATTTT.

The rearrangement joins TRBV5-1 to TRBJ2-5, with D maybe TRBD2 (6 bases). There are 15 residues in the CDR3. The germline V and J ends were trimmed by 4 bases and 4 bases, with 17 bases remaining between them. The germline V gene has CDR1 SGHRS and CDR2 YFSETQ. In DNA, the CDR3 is TGCGCCAGCAGCGCACAGACTACCGGGGGAGAGACCCAGTACTTC. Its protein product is CASSAQTTGGETQYF.

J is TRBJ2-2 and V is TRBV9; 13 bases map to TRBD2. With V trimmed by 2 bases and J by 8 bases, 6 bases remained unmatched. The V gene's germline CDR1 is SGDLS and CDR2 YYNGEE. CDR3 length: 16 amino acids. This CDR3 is CASSVGTSGKVGELFF. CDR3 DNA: TGTGCCAGCAGCGTTGGGACTAGCGGGAAGGTAGGGGAGCTGTTTTTT.

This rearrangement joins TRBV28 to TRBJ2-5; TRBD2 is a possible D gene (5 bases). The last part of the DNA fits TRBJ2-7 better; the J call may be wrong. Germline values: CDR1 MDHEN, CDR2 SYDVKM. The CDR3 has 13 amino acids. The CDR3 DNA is TGTGCCAGCAGACCTGGACTTTCTTACGAGCAGTACTTC. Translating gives CASRPGLSYEQYF.

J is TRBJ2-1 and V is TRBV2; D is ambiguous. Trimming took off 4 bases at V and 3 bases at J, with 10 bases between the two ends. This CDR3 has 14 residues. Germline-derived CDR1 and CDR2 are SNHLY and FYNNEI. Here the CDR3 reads CASSARQNYNEQFF. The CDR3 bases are TGTGCCAGCAGTGCGCGGCAAAACTACAATGAGCAGTTCTTC. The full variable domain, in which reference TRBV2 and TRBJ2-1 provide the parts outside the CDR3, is EPEVTQTPSHQVTQMGQEVILRCVPISNHLYFYWYRQILGQKVEFLVSFYNNEISEKSEIFDDQFSVERPDGSNFTLKIRSTKLEDSAMYFCASSARQNYNEQFFGPGTRLTVL.

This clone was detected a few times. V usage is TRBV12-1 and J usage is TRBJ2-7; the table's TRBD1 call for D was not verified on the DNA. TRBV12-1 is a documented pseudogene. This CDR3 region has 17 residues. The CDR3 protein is CASTTSSPGDRPYEQYF. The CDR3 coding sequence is TGTGCCAGCACCACCTCGTCCCCAGGAGACAGGCCCTACGAGCAGTACTTC.

This CDR3 reads CASSSGQGHTEAFF. The CDR3 DNA reads TGTGCCAGCAGCTCAGGACAGGGCCACACTGAAGCTTTCTTT. This chain joins TRBV7-6 and TRBJ1-1; TRBD1 matches at 8 bases. The V segment lost 4 bases and the J segment 3 bases; nucleotides outside the gene matches: 4. From germline, CDR1 is SGHVS and CDR2 FNYEAQ. The CDR3 length is 14 residues.

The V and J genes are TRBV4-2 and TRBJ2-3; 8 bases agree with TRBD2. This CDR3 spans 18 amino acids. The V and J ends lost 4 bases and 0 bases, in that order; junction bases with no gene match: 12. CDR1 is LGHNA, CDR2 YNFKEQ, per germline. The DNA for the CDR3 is TGTGCCAGCAGCCTCCAAATGACTAGCGATACTAGCACAGATACGCAGTATTTT. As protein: CASSLQMTSDTSTDTQYF.

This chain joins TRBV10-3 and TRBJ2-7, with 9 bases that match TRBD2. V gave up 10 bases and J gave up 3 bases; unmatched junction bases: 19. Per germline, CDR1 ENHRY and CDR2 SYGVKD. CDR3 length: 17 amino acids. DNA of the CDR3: TGTGCCACCGCCGCATCGGCGGGGCTAGCGGGATTCTACGAGCAGTACTTC. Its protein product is CATAASAGLAGFYEQYF.

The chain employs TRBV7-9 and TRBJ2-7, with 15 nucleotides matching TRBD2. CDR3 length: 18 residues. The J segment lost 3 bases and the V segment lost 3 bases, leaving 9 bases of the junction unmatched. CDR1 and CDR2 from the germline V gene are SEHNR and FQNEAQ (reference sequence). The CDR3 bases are TGTGCCAGCAGCTTCGCGGCTGGGACTAGCGGGGGGAACTACGAGCAGTACTTC. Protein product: CASSFAAGTSGGNYEQYF.

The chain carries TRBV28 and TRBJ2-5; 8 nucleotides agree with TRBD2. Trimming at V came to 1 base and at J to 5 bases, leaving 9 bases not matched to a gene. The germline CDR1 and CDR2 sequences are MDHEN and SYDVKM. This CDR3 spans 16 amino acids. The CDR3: CASSLSRGDGSETQYF. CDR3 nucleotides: TGTGCCAGCAGTTTATCGCGGGGGGACGGGAGTGAGACCCAGTACTTC.

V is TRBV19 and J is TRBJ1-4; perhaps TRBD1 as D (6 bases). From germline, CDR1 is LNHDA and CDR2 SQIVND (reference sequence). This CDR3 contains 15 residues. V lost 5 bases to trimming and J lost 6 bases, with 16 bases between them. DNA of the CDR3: TGTGCCAGTAGTCCCGGGGGGGCTGGTGATGAAAAACTGTTTTTT. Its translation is CASSPGGAGDEKLFF.

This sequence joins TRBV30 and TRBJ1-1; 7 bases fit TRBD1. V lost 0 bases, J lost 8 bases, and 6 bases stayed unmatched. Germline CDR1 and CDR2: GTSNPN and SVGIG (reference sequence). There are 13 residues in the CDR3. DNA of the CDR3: TGTGCCTGGAGTGTACAGGGGACGGAGGAAGCTTTCTTT. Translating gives CAWSVQGTEEAFF.

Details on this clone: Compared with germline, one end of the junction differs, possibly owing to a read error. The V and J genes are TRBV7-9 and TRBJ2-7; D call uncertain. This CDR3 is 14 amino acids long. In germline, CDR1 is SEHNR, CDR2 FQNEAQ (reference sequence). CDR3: CSSSFFESSYEQYF. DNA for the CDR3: TGTTCCAGCAGCTTTTTTGAGAGTTCCTACGAGCAGTACTTC.

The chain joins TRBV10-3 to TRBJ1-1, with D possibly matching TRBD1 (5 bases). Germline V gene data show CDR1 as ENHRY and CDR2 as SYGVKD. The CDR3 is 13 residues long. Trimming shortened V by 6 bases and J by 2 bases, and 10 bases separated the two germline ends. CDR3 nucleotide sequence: TGTGCCATCAGACTGACAGAAAACACTGAAGCTTTCTTT. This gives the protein CAIRLTENTEAFF.

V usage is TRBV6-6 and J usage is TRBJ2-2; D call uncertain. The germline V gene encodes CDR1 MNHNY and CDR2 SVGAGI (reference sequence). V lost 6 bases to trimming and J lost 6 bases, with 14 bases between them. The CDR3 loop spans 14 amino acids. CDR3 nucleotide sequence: TGTGCCAGCAGACTTTCTAGTTTCCCCGGGGAGCTGTTTTTT. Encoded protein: CASRLSSFPGELFF.

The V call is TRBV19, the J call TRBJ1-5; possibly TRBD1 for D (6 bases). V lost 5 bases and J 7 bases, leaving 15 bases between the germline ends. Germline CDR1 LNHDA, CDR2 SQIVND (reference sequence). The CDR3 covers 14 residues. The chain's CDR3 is CASSVTGSGQPQHF. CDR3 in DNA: TGTGCCAGTAGTGTTACAGGGTCGGGCCAGCCCCAGCATTTT.

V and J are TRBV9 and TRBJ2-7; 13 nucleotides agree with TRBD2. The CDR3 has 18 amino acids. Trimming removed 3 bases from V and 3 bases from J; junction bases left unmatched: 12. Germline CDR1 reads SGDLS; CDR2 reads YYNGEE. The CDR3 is CASSARARLAGGIYEQYF. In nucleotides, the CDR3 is TGTGCCAGCAGCGCCAGAGCAAGACTAGCGGGAGGTATCTACGAGCAGTACTTC.

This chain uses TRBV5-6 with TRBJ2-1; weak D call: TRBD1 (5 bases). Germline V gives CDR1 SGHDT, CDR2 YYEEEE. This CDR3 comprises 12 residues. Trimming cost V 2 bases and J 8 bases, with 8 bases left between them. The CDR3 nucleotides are TGTGCCAGCAGCTTAATCAGGGATGAGCAGTTCTTC. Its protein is CASSLIRDEQFF.

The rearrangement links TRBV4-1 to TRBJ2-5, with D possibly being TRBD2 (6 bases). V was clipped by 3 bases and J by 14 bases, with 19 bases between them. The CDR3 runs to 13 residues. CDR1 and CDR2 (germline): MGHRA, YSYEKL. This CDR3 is CASSQHGGGKVYF. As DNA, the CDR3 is TGCGCCAGCAGCCAGCACGGCGGCGGGAAGGTATACTTC.

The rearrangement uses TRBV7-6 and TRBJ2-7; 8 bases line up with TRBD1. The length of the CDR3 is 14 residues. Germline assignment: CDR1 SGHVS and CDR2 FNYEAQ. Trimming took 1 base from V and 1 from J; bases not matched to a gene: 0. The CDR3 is CASSLGTGSYEQYF. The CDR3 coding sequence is TGTGCCAGCAGCTTAGGGACAGGGTCCTACGAGCAGTACTTC.

CDR3 region: CASSFWTSSSYNEQFF. In nucleotides, the CDR3 is TGCGCCAGCAGCTTTTGGACTTCCAGCTCCTACAATGAGCAGTTCTTC. The rearrangement links TRBV5-1 to TRBJ2-1; D is perhaps TRBD2 (5 bases). The germline gives CDR1 SGHRS, CDR2 YFSETQ. This CDR3 is 16 amino acids long. Trimming pared 2 bases from V and 0 bases from J, leaving 12 bases between.

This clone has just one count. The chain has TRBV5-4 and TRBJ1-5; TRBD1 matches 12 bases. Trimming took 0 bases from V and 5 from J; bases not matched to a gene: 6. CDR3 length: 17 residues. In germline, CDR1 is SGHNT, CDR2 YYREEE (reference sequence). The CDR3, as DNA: TGTGCCAGCAGCTTGGGGGGGACAGGGGGCGCCGATCAGCCCCAGCATTTT. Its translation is CASSLGGTGGADQPQHF.

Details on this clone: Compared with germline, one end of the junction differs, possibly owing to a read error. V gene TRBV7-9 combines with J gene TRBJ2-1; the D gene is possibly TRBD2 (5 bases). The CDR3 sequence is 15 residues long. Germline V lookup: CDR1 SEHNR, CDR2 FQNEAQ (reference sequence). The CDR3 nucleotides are TGTTCCAGCAGCTCGGACTGGAGCTCCTACAATGAGCAGTTCTTC. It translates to CSSSSDWSSYNEQFF.

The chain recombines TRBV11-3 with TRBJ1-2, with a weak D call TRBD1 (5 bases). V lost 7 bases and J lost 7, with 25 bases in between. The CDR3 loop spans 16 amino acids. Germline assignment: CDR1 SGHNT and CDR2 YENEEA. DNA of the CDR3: TGTGCCAGCACCCAGGGAGGCCGGACGGACCTCACTGGCTACACCTTC. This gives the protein CASTQGGRTDLTGYTF. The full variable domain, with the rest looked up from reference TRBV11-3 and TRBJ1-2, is EAGVVQSPRYKIIEKKQPVAFWCNPISGHNTLYWYLQNLGQGPELLIRYENEEAVDDSQLPKDRFSAERLKGVDSTLKIQPAELGDSAVYLCASTQGGRTDLTGYTFGSGTRLTVV.

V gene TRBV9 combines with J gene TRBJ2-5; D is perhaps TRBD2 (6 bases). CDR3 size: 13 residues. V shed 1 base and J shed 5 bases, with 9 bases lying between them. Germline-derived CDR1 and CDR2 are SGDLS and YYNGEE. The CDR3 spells CASSVWAGETQYF. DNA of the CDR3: TGTGCCAGCAGCGTATGGGCGGGGGAGACCCAGTACTTC.

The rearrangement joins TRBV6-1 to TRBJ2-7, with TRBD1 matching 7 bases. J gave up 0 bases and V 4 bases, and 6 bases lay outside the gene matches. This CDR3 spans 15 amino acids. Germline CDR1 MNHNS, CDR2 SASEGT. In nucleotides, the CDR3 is TGTGCCAGCAGTGCATGGACAGGTCTCTCCTACGAGCAGTACTTC. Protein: CASSAWTGLSYEQYF.

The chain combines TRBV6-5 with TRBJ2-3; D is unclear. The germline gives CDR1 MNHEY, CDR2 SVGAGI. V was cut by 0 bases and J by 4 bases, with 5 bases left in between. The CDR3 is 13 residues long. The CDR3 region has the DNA TGTGCCAGCAGTTACTCGGGCCCAGATACGCAGTATTTT. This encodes CASSYSGPDTQYF.